This T cell receptor (beta chain) came from a study of blood T cell repertoires in COVID-19. Study background: COVID-19 samples from acute and convalescent phases originated in the United States, Italy and Spain.

V dropped 7 bases and J dropped 7; count of bases not matched to a gene: 6. Germline loops: CDR1 MNHEY, CDR2 SVGEGT. CDR3 length: 14 residues. Repertoires were generated with immunoSEQ multiplex PCR, while TCRdb's copy carries only in-frame clones and drops some. Among approximately 500,000 clones listed, 88% were seen once. This clonotype was obtained from a woman aged 40 to 50 who had recovered from COVID-19. Sequenced material: PBMCs or T cells enriched from blood (not recorded which). The chain carries TRBV6-2 or TRBV6-3 and TRBJ2-1; 11 bases are shared with TRBD2. In DNA form, the CDR3 reads TGTGCCAGCACCCCTAGGACTAGCGGGAATGAGCAGTTCTTC. Amino acids: CASTPRTSGNEQFF.